The 6 T cell receptor beta chains listed next were all sequenced from one sample in a study of pediatric ulcerative colitis. During colonoscopy, one to two rectal pinch biopsies were collected. Sequencing was performed with immunoSEQ multiplex PCR; in TCRdb, only in-frame clones are kept and a portion is missing. The table includes under 15,000 clones, around 77% detected once. Sequenced material: gut tissue. The origin of the receptors is a boy younger than 18 who was a control in a study of pediatric ulcerative colitis.

This clone has just one count. The V and J genes are TRBV7-8 and TRBJ2-7; 7 nucleotides match TRBD1. V gave up 5 bases and J gave up 2 bases; unmatched junction bases: 6. This CDR3 is 14 amino acids long. CDR1 SGHVS and CDR2 FQNEAQ come from the germline V gene. The CDR3 is CASSTRTGPYEQYF. In nucleotides, the CDR3 is TGTGCCAGCAGCACGCGGACAGGTCCCTACGAGCAGTACTTC.

This chain uses TRBV5-4 with TRBJ2-7; 8 bases line up with TRBD1. Trimming removed 4 bases from V and 2 bases from J; junction bases left unmatched: 2. The CDR3 is made up of 13 amino acids. In germline, CDR1 is SGHNT, CDR2 YYREEE (reference sequence). CDR3 sequence reads: CASSEQGAYEQYF. In DNA form, the CDR3 reads TGTGCCAGCAGCGAACAGGGGGCCTACGAGCAGTACTTC. The full variable domain, its missing parts supplied by reference TRBV5-4 and TRBJ2-7, is ETGVTQSPTHLIKTRGQQVTLRCSSQSGHNTVSWYQQALGQGPQFIFQYYREEENGRGNFPPRFSGLQFPNYSSELNVNALELDDSALYLCASSEQGAYEQYFGPGTRLTVT.

Note on this clone: A read error may produce the germline difference seen at one junction end. The chain carries TRBV5-3 and TRBJ2-2, with D unclear. TRBV5-3 is annotated as an ORF whose role is uncertain. The CDR3 runs to 15 residues. CDR3 bases: TGTGCCAGCAGCTTGAGATTAGGTTGGACCGGGGAGCTGTTTTTT. Protein product: CASSLRLGWTGELFF.

The rearrangement joins TRBV28 to TRBJ2-7; D unresolved. Per germline, CDR1 MDHEN and CDR2 SYDVKM. The CDR3 is made up of 11 amino acids. Trimming cost V 4 bases and J 9 bases, with 10 bases left between them. The CDR3 region is CASSSAEGQYV. The CDR3 region has the DNA TGTGCCAGCAGTTCGGCGGAAGGGCAGTACGTC.

This clone is a singleton in its sample. The chain links TRBV9 to TRBJ2-7; D is undetermined. CDR1 SGDLS and CDR2 YYNGEE come from the germline V gene. The CDR3 runs to 14 residues. V was clipped by 0 bases and J by 0 bases, with 7 bases between them. The CDR3 nucleotides are TGTGCCAGCAGCGTAGGAGCTAGCTCCTACGAGCAGTACTTC. Encoded protein: CASSVGASSYEQYF. Full variable domain (missing parts from reference TRBV9 and TRBJ2-7): DSGVTQTPKHLITATGQRVTLRCSPRSGDLSVYWYQQSLDQGLQFLIQYYNGEERAKGNILERFSAQQFPDLHSELNLSSLELGDSALYFCASSVGASSYEQYFGPGTRLTVT.

CDR3 nucleotide sequence: TGTGCCAGCAGCTCCCGGACCCCTACAGATACGCAGTATTTT. Translation gives CASSSRTPTDTQYF. The chain links TRBV5-6 to TRBJ2-3, with no clear D. CDR3 size: 14 residues. Germline values: CDR1 SGHDT, CDR2 YYEEEE. Trimming took 3 bases from V and 3 from J, leaving 11 bases between them.